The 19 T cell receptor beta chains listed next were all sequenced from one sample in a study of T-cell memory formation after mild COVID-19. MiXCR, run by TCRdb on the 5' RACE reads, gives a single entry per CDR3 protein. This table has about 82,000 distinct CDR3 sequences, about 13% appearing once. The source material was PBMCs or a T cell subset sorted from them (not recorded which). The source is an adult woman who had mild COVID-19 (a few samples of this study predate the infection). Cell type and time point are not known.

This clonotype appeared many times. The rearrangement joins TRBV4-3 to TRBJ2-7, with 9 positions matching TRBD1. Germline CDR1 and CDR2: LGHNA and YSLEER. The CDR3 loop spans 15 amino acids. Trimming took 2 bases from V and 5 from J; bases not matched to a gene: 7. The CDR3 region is CASSQQDRGNDEQYF. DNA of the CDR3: TGCGCCAGCAGCCAACAGGACAGGGGTAACGACGAGCAGTACTTC.

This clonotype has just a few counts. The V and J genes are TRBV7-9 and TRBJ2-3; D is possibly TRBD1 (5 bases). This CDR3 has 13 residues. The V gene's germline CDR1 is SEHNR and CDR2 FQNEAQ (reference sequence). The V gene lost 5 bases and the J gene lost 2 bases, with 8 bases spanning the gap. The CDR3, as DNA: TGTGCCAGCAGCGGGGCGTTCACAGATACGCAGTATTTT. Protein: CASSGAFTDTQYF.

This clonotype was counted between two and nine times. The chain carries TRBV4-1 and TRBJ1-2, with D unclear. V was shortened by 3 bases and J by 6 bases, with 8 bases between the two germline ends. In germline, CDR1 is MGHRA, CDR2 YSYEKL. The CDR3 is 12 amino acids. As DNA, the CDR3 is TGCGCCAGCAGCCAGTTCGGGAATGGCTACACCTTC. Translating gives CASSQFGNGYTF.

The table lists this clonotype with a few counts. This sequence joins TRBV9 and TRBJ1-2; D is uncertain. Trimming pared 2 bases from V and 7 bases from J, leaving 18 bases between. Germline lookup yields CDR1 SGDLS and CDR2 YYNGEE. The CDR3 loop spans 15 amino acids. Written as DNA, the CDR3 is TGTGCCAGCAGCGTCTGGAACCAACTAAGCTCTGGCTACACCTTC. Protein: CASSVWNQLSSGYTF.

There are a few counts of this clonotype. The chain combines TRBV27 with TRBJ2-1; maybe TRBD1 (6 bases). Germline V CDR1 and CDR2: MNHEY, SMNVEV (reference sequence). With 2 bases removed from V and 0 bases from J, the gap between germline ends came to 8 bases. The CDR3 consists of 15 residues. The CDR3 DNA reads TGTGCCAGCAGTTTAGTAGGGGGCTCCTACAATGAGCAGTTCTTC. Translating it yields CASSLVGGSYNEQFF.

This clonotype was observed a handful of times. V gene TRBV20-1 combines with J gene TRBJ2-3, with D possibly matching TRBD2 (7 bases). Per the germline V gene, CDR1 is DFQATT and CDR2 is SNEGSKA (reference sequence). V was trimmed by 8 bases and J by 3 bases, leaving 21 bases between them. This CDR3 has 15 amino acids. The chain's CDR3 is CSMAAVGGPTDTQYF. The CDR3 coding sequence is TGCAGTATGGCTGCGGTGGGGGGGCCGACAGATACGCAGTATTTT.

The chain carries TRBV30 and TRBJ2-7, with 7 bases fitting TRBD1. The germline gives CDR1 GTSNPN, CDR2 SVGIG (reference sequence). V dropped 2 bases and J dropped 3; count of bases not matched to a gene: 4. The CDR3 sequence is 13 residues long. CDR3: CAWSLTGDYEQYF. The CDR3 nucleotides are TGTGCCTGGAGTTTAACAGGGGACTACGAGCAGTACTTC. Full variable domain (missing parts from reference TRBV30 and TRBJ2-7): SQTIHQWPATLVQPVGSPLSLECTVEGTSNPNLYWYRQAAGRGLQLLFYSVGIGQISSEVPQNLSASRPQDRQFILSSKKLLLSDSGFYLCAWSLTGDYEQYFGPGTRLTVT.

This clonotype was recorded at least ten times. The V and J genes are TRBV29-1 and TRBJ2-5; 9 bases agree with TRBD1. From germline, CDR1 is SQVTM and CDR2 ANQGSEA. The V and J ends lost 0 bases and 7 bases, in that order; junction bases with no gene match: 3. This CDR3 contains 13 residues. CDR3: CSVEEEGQGTQYF. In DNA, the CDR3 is TGCAGCGTTGAAGAGGAGGGACAGGGGACCCAGTACTTC.

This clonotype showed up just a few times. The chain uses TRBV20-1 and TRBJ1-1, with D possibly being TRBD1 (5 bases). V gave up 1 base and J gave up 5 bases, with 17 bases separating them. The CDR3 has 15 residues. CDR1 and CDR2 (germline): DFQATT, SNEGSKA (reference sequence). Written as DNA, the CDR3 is TGCAGTGCTAGAGCTCTAGGACACGGAGGGACTGAAGCTTTCTTT. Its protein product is CSARALGHGGTEAFF.

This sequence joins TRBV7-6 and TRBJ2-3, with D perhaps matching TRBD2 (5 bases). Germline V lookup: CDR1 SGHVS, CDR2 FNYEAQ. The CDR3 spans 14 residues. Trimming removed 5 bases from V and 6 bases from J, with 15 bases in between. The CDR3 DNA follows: TGTGCCAGCAGCATGCTAGCACCCGGGGATACGCAGTATTTT. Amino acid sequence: CASSMLAPGDTQYF.

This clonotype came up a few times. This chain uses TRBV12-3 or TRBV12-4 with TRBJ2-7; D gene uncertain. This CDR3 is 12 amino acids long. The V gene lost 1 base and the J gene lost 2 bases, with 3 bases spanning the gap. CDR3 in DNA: TGTGCCAGCAGTTTAGAGCCCTACGAGCAGTACTTC. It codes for CASSLEPYEQYF.

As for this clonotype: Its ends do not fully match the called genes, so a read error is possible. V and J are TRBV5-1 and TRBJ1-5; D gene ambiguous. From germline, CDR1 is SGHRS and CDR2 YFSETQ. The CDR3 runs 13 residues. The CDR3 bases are TGCGCCAGCAGCCCGTATAGCAATCAGCCCAAGCATTTT. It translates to CASSPYSNQPKHF.

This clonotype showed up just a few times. CDR3 loop: CASSLLERPNEQYF. In nucleotides, the CDR3 is TGTGCCAGCAGTCTTTTAGAGAGGCCGAACGAGCAGTACTTC. The chain employs TRBV12-3 or TRBV12-4 and TRBJ2-7, with unresolved D. The CDR3 runs to 14 residues. V shed 5 bases and J shed 5 bases, with 16 bases lying between them.

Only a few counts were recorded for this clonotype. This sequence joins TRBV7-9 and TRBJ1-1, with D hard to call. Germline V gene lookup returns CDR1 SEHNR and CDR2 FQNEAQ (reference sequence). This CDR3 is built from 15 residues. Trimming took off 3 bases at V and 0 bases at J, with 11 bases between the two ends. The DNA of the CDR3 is TGTGCCAGCAGCTTCGAGGAGTGGGTGAACACTGAAGCTTTCTTT. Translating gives CASSFEEWVNTEAFF.

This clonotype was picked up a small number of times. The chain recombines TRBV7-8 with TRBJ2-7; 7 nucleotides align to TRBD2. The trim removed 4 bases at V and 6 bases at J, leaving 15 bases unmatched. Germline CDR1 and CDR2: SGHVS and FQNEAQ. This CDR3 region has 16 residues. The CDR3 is CASSSSTSALKSEQYF. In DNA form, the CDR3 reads TGTGCCAGCAGCTCCTCCACTAGCGCCCTAAAGAGCGAGCAGTACTTC.

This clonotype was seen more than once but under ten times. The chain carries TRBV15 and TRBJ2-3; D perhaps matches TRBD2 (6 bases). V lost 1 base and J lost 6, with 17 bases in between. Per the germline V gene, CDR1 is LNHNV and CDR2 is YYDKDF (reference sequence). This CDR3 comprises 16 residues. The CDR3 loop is CATSRALRDPSDTQYF. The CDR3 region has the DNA TGTGCCACCAGCAGAGCTTTGCGGGACCCGTCCGATACGCAGTATTTT.

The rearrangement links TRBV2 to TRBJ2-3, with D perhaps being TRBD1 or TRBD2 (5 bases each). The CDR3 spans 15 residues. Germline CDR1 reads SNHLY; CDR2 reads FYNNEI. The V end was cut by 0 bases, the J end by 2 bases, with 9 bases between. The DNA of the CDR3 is TGTGCCAGCAGTGAAGCTCAGGGAGTCACAGATACGCAGTATTTT. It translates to CASSEAQGVTDTQYF.

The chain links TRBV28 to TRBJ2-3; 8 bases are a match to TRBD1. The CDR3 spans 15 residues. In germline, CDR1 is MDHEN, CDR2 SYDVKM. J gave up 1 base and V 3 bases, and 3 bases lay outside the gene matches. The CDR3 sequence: CASSLRTGRTDTQYF. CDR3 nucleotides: TGTGCCAGCAGTTTGAGGACAGGGCGCACAGATACGCAGTATTTT.

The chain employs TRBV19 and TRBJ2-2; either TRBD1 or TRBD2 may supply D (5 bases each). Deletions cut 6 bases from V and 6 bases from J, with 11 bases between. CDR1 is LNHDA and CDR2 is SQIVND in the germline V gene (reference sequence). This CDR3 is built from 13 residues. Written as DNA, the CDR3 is TGTGCCAGTAGCCTAGGGACCCCCGGGGAGCTGTTTTTT. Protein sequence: CASSLGTPGELFF.